These 5 T cell receptor beta chains came from one sample sequenced in a study of CD8 T cells in ankylosing spondylitis. TCRdb itself ran the 5' RACE reads through MiXCR, one entry per CDR3 protein. The sample lists 200,000 to 250,000 distinct CDR3 sequences, around 25% occurring once. Sequencing was carried out using blood, either unsorted or a sorted T cell fraction (not recorded which). The source is a male donor with ankylosing spondylitis or in good health (not recorded which).

This clonotype occurred a few times. V usage is TRBV20-1 and J usage is TRBJ2-7; D may correspond to TRBD1 or TRBD2 (5 bases each). In germline, CDR1 is DFQATT, CDR2 SNEGSKA (reference sequence). The CDR3 totals 12 residues. V shed 5 bases and J shed 3 bases, with 11 bases lying between them. For the CDR3, the DNA is TGCAGTGCTTCCAGGGAGTTCTACGAGCAGTACTTC. It is translated as CSASREFYEQYF.

The V gene is TRBV6-1, the J gene TRBJ2-1; 9 bases are shared with TRBD2. Trimming took 8 bases from V and 4 from J; bases not matched to a gene: 3. CDR3 length: 13 amino acids. CDR1 and CDR2 from the germline V gene are MNHNS and SASEGT. In nucleotides, the CDR3 is TGTGCCAGCGGACTAGCGCCATACAATGAGCAGTTCTTC. Its translation is CASGLAPYNEQFF.

Ten or more counts support this clonotype. The chain employs TRBV6-5 and TRBJ1-3, with no clear D. Looked up from germline, CDR1 is MNHEY and CDR2 is SVGAGI. The CDR3 has 11 amino acids. V was pared by 6 bases and J by 4 bases, with 4 bases between. The DNA for the CDR3 is TGTGCCAGCAGCCACGGAAACACCATATATTTT. Amino acid sequence: CASSHGNTIYF.

This chain connects TRBV20-1 to TRBJ2-1; 7 bases line up with TRBD2. J lost 7 bases, V lost 5 bases, and 11 bases had no gene match. Looked up from germline, CDR1 is DFQATT and CDR2 is SNEGSKA (reference sequence). The CDR3 extends over 14 amino acids. The CDR3 DNA is TGCAGTGCTCTTTGGAGAGCGGGAAGAAATGAGCAGTTCTTC. Its protein is CSALWRAGRNEQFF.

This clonotype has only a few counts. V and J are TRBV4-2 and TRBJ1-3; maybe TRBD1 (6 bases). The CDR3 consists of 17 residues. Germline values: CDR1 LGHNA, CDR2 YNFKEQ. Trimming left V 4 bases short and J 4 bases short, with 20 bases between. CDR3 sequence (DNA): TGTGCCAGCAGCCGAGACACGGGGGCCCGACCGGGAAACACCATATATTTT. Amino acid sequence: CASSRDTGARPGNTIYF.